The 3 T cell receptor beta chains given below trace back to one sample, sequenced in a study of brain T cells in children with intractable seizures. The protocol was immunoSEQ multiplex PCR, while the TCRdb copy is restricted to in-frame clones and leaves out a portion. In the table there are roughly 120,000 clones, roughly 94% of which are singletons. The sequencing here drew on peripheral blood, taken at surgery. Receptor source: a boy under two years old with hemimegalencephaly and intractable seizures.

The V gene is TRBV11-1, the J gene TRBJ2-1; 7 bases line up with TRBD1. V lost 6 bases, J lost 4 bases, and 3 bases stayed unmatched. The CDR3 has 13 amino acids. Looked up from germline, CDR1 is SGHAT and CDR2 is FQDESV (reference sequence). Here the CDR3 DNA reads TGTGCCAGCAGAAGACAGGGTTACAATGAGCAGTTCTTC. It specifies CASRRQGYNEQFF.

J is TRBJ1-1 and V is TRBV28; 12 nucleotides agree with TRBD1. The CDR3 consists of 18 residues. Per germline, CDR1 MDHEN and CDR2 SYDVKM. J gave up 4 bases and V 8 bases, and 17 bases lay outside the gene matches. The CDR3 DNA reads TGTGCCAGCGGACTTACCCCCGGGACAGGGGGCTGGGGCACTGAAGCTTTCTTT. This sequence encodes CASGLTPGTGGWGTEAFF.

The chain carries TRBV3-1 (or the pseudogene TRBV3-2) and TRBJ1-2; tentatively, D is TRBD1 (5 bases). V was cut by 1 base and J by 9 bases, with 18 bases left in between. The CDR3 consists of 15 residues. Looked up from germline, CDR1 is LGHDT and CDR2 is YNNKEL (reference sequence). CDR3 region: CASSQGDWGDFRYTF. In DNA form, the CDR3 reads TGTGCCAGCAGCCAAGGAGATTGGGGGGATTTTCGCTACACCTTC.